One sample yielded the 5 T cell receptor beta chains listed below, sequenced in a study of response to subunit inactivated influenza vaccine. One entry per CDR3 protein results from TCRdb running MiXCR on the RT-PCR reads. The data show roughly 570,000 distinct CDR3 sequences, 10% to 15% seen once. Here the sequenced sample was PBMCs from blood, taken 45 days after vaccination. Receptor source: a man aged 45 to 65 who received an inactivated influenza vaccine.

This clonotype was seen a few times. V gene TRBV12-3 or TRBV12-4 combines with J gene TRBJ1-4; possible D gene TRBD1, 6 bases. The CDR3 spans 15 residues. Trimming pared 2 bases from V and 5 bases from J, leaving 12 bases between. The CDR3 sequence: CASSLPGHRNEKLFF. CDR3 bases: TGTGCCAGCAGTTTACCGGGACATAGAAATGAAAAACTGTTTTTT.

The chain recombines TRBV9 with TRBJ2-2; D gene ambiguous. V was clipped by 3 bases and J by 1 base, with 7 bases between them. The germline CDR1 and CDR2 sequences are SGDLS and YYNGEE. The length of the CDR3 is 14 residues. CDR3 amino acids: CASSAIKNTGELFF. The CDR3 DNA reads as TGTGCCAGCAGCGCTATAAAGAACACCGGGGAGCTGTTTTTT. Full variable domain (missing parts from reference TRBV9 and TRBJ2-2): DSGVTQTPKHLITATGQRVTLRCSPRSGDLSVYWYQQSLDQGLQFLIQYYNGEERAKGNILERFSAQQFPDLHSELNLSSLELGDSALYFCASSAIKNTGELFFGEGSRLTVL.

This sequence joins TRBV29-1 and TRBJ2-7, with D tentatively TRBD1 (5 bases). Trimming shortened V by 3 bases and J by 3 bases, and 12 bases separated the two germline ends. CDR3 size: 13 residues. From germline, CDR1 is SQVTM and CDR2 ANQGSEA. CDR3 loop: CSVETPDNYEQYF. Written as DNA, the CDR3 is TGCAGCGTTGAGACGCCGGACAACTACGAGCAGTACTTC.

The gene calls are TRBV15 and TRBJ2-1; D gene ambiguous. CDR1 is LNHNV and CDR2 is YYDKDF in the germline V gene (reference sequence). The CDR3 length is 17 residues. Trimming removed 4 bases from V and 8 bases from J, with 24 bases in between. In DNA form, the CDR3 reads TGTGCCACCAGCACCTCAAGTTTGAGAGAAGGGTGGGATGAGCAGTTCTTC. It translates to CATSTSSLREGWDEQFF.

This clonotype was observed a handful of times. This rearrangement joins TRBV7-2 to TRBJ2-3; the D is unclear. Germline CDR1 and CDR2: SGHTA and FQGNSA. V lost 5 bases to trimming and J lost 8 bases, with 14 bases between them. CDR3 size: 13 residues. The CDR3 region is CASSQDVPVTQYF. The CDR3 DNA reads TGTGCCAGCAGCCAGGACGTCCCCGTTACGCAGTATTTT.